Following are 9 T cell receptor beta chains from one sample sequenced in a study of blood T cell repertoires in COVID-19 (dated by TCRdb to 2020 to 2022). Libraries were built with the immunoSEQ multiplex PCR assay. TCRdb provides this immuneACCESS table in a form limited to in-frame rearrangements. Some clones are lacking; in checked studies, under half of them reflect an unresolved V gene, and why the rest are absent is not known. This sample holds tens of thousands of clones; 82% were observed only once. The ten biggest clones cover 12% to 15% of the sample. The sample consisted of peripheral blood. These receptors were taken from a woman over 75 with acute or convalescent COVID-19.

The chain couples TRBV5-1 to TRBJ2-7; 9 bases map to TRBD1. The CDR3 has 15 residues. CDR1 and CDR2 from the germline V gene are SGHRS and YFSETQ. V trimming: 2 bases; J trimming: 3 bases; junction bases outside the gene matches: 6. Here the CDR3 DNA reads TGCGCCAGCAGCTTCGCGGGGACAGGGATCTACGAGCAGTACTTC. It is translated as CASSFAGTGIYEQYF.

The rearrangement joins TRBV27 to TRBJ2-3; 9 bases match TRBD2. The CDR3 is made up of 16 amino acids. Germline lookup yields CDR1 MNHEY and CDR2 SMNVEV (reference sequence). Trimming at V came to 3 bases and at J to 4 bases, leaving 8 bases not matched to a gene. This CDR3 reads CASSFSSGVHADTQYF. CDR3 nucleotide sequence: TGTGCCAGCAGTTTCTCTAGCGGGGTCCACGCAGATACGCAGTATTTT.

The CDR3 nucleotides read TGTGCCAGCAGCTGGGACAGGTCGGACTATGGCTACACCTTC. Its protein product is CASSWDRSDYGYTF. V usage is TRBV5-4 and J usage is TRBJ1-2; 8 nucleotides align to TRBD1. The ends lost 3 bases at V and 3 bases at J; junction bases unmatched: 4. The CDR3 has 14 amino acids. The germline CDR1 and CDR2 sequences are SGHNT and YYREEE (reference sequence).

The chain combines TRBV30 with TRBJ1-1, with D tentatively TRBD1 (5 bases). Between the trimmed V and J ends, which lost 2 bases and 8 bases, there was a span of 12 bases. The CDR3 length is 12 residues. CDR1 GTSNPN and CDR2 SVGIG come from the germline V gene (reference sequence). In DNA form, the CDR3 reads TGTGCCTGGAGTAGAGGAGCAGGGGAAGCTTTCTTT. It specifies CAWSRGAGEAFF.

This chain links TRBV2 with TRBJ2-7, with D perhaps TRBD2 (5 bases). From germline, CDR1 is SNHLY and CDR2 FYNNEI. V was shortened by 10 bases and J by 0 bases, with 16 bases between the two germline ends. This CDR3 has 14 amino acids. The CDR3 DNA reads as TGTGCCACAGAAGCGGAGCTCCTCTCCTACGAGCAGTACTTC. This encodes CATEAELLSYEQYF.

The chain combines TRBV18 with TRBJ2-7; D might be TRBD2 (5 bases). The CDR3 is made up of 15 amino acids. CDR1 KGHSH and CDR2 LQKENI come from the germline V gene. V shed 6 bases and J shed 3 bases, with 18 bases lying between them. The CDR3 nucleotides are TGTGCCAGCTCCCACCTAGCTCCTAGAGGCTACGAGCAGTACTTC. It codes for CASSHLAPRGYEQYF.

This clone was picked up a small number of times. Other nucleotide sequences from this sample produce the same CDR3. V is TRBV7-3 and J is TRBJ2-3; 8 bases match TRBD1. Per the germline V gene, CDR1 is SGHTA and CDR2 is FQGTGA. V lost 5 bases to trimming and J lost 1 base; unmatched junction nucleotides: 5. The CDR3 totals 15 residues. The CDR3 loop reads CASSLTGAGTDTQYF. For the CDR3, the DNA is TGTGCCAGCAGCCTGACAGGGGCAGGCACAGATACGCAGTATTTT.

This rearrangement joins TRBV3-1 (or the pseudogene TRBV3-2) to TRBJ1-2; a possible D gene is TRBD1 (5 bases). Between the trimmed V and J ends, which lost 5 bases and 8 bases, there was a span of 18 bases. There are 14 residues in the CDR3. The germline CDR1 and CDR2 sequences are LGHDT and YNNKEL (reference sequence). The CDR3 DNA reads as TGTGCCAGCAGCAGAGCCCCCAGGGTGGACGGCTACACCTTC. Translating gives CASSRAPRVDGYTF.

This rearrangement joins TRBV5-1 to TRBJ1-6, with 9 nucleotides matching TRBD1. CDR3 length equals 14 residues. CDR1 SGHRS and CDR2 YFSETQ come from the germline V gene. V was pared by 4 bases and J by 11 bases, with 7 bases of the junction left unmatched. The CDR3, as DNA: TGCGCCAGCAGCACGGGACAGGGACTTCCACCCCTCCACTTT. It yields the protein CASSTGQGLPPLHF.